These T cell receptor beta chains were read from a single sample in a study of blood T cell repertoires in COVID-19. The table came from immunoSEQ multiplex PCR; TCRdb's copy has only in-frame clones and leaves some out. The sample has under 300,000 clones, around 90% seen once. Input material: PBMCs or T cells enriched from blood (not recorded which). The receptors derive from a woman in her twenties or thirties with acute COVID-19. CDR3s include the opening cysteine and the closing phenylalanine or tryptophan. A D gene is named only where the DNA matches it firmly. Not all rows give a size; the values are once, few, many and, for expanded clones, a class.

abundance: NA; v_gene: TRBV4-1; j_gene: TRBJ1-1; d_gene: NA; len: 14; CDR3aa: CASSQGELNTEAFF; CDR3nt: TGCGCCAGCAGCCAAGGGGAGTTAAACACTGAAGCTTTCTTT
abundance: NA; v_gene: TRBV5-4; j_gene: TRBJ2-1; d_gene: TRBD1; len: 16; CDR3aa: CASSLTQGVGDNEQFF; CDR3nt: TGTGCCAGCAGCCTAACACAGGGGGTTGGGGACAATGAGCAGTTCTTC
abundance: NA; v_gene: TRBV19; j_gene: TRBJ1-2; d_gene: NA; len: 14; CDR3aa: CASTNQAGSYGYTF; CDR3nt: TGTGCCAGTACCAATCAGGCAGGGTCCTATGGCTACACCTTC
abundance: NA; v_gene: TRBV27; j_gene: TRBJ1-6; d_gene: TRBD1; len: 15; CDR3aa: CASSPSGQYNSPLHF; CDR3nt: TGTGCCAGCAGTCCATCGGGACAGTATAATTCACCCCTCCACTTT
abundance: few; v_gene: TRBV19; j_gene: TRBJ1-5; d_gene: NA; len: 16; CDR3aa: CASSVNRVYSNQPQHF; CDR3nt: TGTGCCAGTAGTGTTAACAGGGTCTATAGCAATCAGCCCCAGCATTTT
abundance: NA; v_gene: TRBV28; j_gene: TRBJ1-6; d_gene: TRBD1; len: 16; CDR3aa: CASSFIGTEDNSPLHF; CDR3nt: TGTGCCAGCAGTTTTATCGGGACAGAGGATAATTCACCCCTCCACTTT
abundance: NA; v_gene: TRBV7-3; j_gene: TRBJ2-2; d_gene: NA; len: 13; CDR3aa: CASSQLGTGELFF; CDR3nt: TGTGCCAGCAGCCAACTAGGCACCGGGGAGCTGTTTTTT
abundance: NA; v_gene: TRBV2; j_gene: TRBJ2-7; d_gene: NA; len: 12; CDR3aa: CASSPGWIEQYF; CDR3nt: TGTGCCAGCAGCCCGGGGTGGATCGAGCAGTACTTC
abundance: NA; v_gene: TRBV21-1; j_gene: TRBJ2-3; d_gene: NA; len: 14; CDR3aa: CASSKVHSTDTQYF; CDR3nt: TGTGCCAGCAGCAAAGTACACAGCACAGATACGCAGTATTTT
abundance: NA; v_gene: TRBV10-1; j_gene: TRBJ2-3; d_gene: NA; len: 14; CDR3aa: CASSESRSTDTQYF; CDR3nt: TGCGCCAGCAGTGAGTCGAGAAGCACCGATACGCAGTATTTT
abundance: NA; v_gene: TRBV28; j_gene: TRBJ1-1; d_gene: NA; len: 13; CDR3aa: CASRPTGYTEAFF; CDR3nt: TGTGCCAGCAGGCCGACAGGCTACACTGAAGCTTTCTTT
abundance: once; v_gene: TRBV5-1; j_gene: TRBJ1-6; d_gene: TRBD1; len: 15; CDR3aa: CASSPRDRVNSPLHF; CDR3nt: TGCGCCAGCAGCCCCCGGGACAGGGTTAATTCACCCCTCCACTTT
abundance: NA; v_gene: TRBV7-9; j_gene: TRBJ1-6; d_gene: TRBD1; len: 15; CDR3aa: CASSLDRGYNSPLHF; CDR3nt: TGTGCCAGCAGCTTAGACAGGGGCTACAATTCACCCCTCCACTTT
abundance: NA; v_gene: TRBV7-6; j_gene: TRBJ1-5; d_gene: NA; len: 15; CDR3aa: CASSLGGAGYQPQHF; CDR3nt: TGTGCCAGCAGCTTAGGCGGGGCGGGGTATCAGCCCCAGCATTTT
abundance: NA; v_gene: TRBV11-2; j_gene: TRBJ2-3; d_gene: TRBD1; len: 15; CDR3aa: CASSMDREYTDTQYF; CDR3nt: TGTGCCAGCAGCATGGACAGGGAATACACAGATACGCAGTATTTT
abundance: NA; v_gene: TRBV28; j_gene: TRBJ1-5; d_gene: TRBD1; len: 17; CDR3aa: CASSPLTGATANQPQHF; CDR3nt: TGTGCCAGCAGTCCCCTGACAGGGGCCACCGCCAATCAGCCCCAGCATTTT
abundance: NA; v_gene: TRBV10-2; j_gene: TRBJ2-7; d_gene: TRBD2; len: 14; CDR3aa: CASSEGKRGYEQYF; CDR3nt: TGCGCCAGCAGTGAGGGCAAGCGGGGGTACGAGCAGTACTTC
abundance: NA; v_gene: TRBV3-1/TRBV3-2; j_gene: TRBJ2-7; d_gene: TRBD1; len: 15; CDR3aa: CASSQGPGQGHEQYF; CDR3nt: TGTGCCAGCAGCCAAGGGCCGGGACAGGGGCACGAGCAGTACTTC